These T cell receptor beta chains were read from a single sample in a study of molecular identifiers for immune sequencing clone quantification. TCRdb reprocessed the PCR reads with MiXCR, giving one entry per CDR3 protein. Of nearly 650,000 distinct CDR3 sequences listed, 25% are singletons. What was sequenced was naive CD8+ T cells from blood, with Jurkat cell RNA spiked in. Source of these receptors: a human donor in good health. Some libraries in this study had Jurkat cell RNA spiked in. Both conserved end residues are part of each CDR3. D genes are given only for firm matches. Clone size is not always given. Where it is, it says once, few, many or a class for expanded clones.

j_call: TRBJ2-2; v_call: TRBV6-5; d_call: TRBD1; clone_size: few; cdr3_nt: TGTGCCAGCAGTTACGGGACAGGGAACACCGGGGAGCTGTTTTTT; cdr3_aa: CASSYGTGNTGELFF
j_call: TRBJ1-1; v_call: TRBV7-2; d_call: TRBD1; clone_size: many; cdr3_nt: TGTGCCAGCAGCTTAGAAGGGGGCTACACTGAAGCTTTCTTT; cdr3_aa: CASSLEGGYTEAFF
j_call: TRBJ2-3; v_call: TRBV7-2; d_call: TRBD1; clone_size: many; cdr3_nt: TGTGCCAGCAGCTCCTGGACAGGGCGAGATACAGATACGCAGTATTTT; cdr3_aa: CASSSWTGRDTDTQYF
j_call: TRBJ2-5; v_call: TRBV12-3/TRBV12-4; d_call: .; clone_size: .; cdr3_nt: TGTGCCAGCAGTCTCCAGGGACCCGCCCAAGAGGCCCAGTACTTC; cdr3_aa: CASSLQGPAQEAQYF
j_call: TRBJ2-7; v_call: TRBV12-3/TRBV12-4; d_call: TRBD1; clone_size: few; cdr3_nt: TGTGCCAGCAGTTTTGGCAGGGGGAACGAGCAGTACTTC; cdr3_aa: CASSFGRGNEQYF
j_call: TRBJ2-2; v_call: TRBV9; d_call: .; clone_size: .; cdr3_nt: TGTGCCAGCAGCGTCTGCGGGGGCTGGCTTGTGGAGGAGCTGTTTTTT; cdr3_aa: CASSVCGGWLVEELFF
j_call: TRBJ2-7; v_call: TRBV30; d_call: .; clone_size: .; cdr3_nt: TGTGCCTGGAGTGTTCGGCAGGGCACCTACGAGCAGTACTTC; cdr3_aa: CAWSVRQGTYEQYF
j_call: TRBJ2-5; v_call: TRBV7-2; d_call: TRBD2; clone_size: many; cdr3_nt: TGTGCCAGCAGCTTAACTTGGACTAGGAGGTCGGAGACCCAGTACTTC; cdr3_aa: CASSLTWTRRSETQYF
j_call: TRBJ2-2; v_call: TRBV6-5; d_call: TRBD2; clone_size: many; cdr3_nt: TGTGCCAGCAGTTATGGAGCGGGGGGTGCCGGGGAGCTGTTTTTT; cdr3_aa: CASSYGAGGAGELFF
j_call: TRBJ2-3; v_call: TRBV3-1; d_call: .; clone_size: many; cdr3_nt: TGTGCCAGCAGCCAAGAGCTTGAAGGAACAGATACGCAGTATTTT; cdr3_aa: CASSQELEGTDTQYF
j_call: TRBJ1-1; v_call: TRBV30; d_call: .; clone_size: few; cdr3_nt: TGTGCCTGGAGTGAGTTGGGCCTTACTGAAGCTTTCTTT; cdr3_aa: CAWSELGLTEAFF
j_call: TRBJ1-3; v_call: TRBV9; d_call: .; clone_size: many; cdr3_nt: TGTGCCAGCAGCCCCTTTGGTACAGCCTCTGGAAACACCATATATTTT; cdr3_aa: CASSPFGTASGNTIYF
j_call: TRBJ2-3; v_call: TRBV30; d_call: TRBD2; clone_size: many; cdr3_nt: TGTGCCTGGAGTGTCGGTAGCGGGGGCGCAGATACGCAGTATTTT; cdr3_aa: CAWSVGSGGADTQYF
j_call: TRBJ2-7; v_call: TRBV4-1; d_call: TRBD2; clone_size: .; cdr3_nt: TGCGCCAGCAGCCAAGGGACTAGCGATAGCTTCGAGCAGTACTTC; cdr3_aa: CASSQGTSDSFEQYF
j_call: TRBJ1-2; v_call: TRBV12-3/TRBV12-4; d_call: .; clone_size: .; cdr3_nt: TGTGCCAGCAGTTTAGCGACGTCCCCGGGGGCCGGTGGCTACACCTTC; cdr3_aa: CASSLATSPGAGGYTF
j_call: TRBJ2-3; v_call: TRBV4-1; d_call: TRBD1; clone_size: .; cdr3_nt: TGCGCCAGCAGCCAATATCGGGACAGGGAGTACTTATTGTGGAGGGATACGCAGTATTTT; cdr3_aa: CASSQYRDREYLLWRDTQYF
j_call: TRBJ1-4; v_call: TRBV7-9; d_call: .; clone_size: few; cdr3_nt: TGTGCCAGCAGCCCGCAGGGGCCTCTGCCGAAACTGTTTTTT; cdr3_aa: CASSPQGPLPKLFF
j_call: TRBJ2-7; v_call: TRBV5-1; d_call: .; clone_size: many; cdr3_nt: TGCGCCAGCAGCACCCTACCGACGGAGAGCTCCTACGAGCAGTACTTC; cdr3_aa: CASSTLPTESSYEQYF
j_call: TRBJ2-7; v_call: TRBV20-1; d_call: .; clone_size: many; cdr3_nt: TGCAGTGCTAGAGATCTCAGGGGCAGGGCGGGTGAGCAGTACTTC; cdr3_aa: CSARDLRGRAGEQYF
j_call: TRBJ2-2; v_call: TRBV7-8; d_call: .; clone_size: .; cdr3_nt: TGTGCCAGCAGACGACAGTCGAACACCGGGGAGCTGTTTTTT; cdr3_aa: CASRRQSNTGELFF
j_call: TRBJ1-1; v_call: TRBV5-6; d_call: .; clone_size: many; cdr3_nt: TGTGCCAGCAGCTTGAAGGCAGGAGGTACTGAAGCTTTCTTT; cdr3_aa: CASSLKAGGTEAFF